This T cell receptor beta chain was profiled in a study of monozygotic twins with inflammatory bowel disease. The V gene's germline CDR1 is SEHNR and CDR2 FQNEAQ (reference sequence). This CDR3 is built from 13 residues. It was approximately 4,000 ng of total RNA that each TCR library used. Researchers ran eight separate cDNA reactions for each sample. TCRdb processed the 5' RACE reads again and assigns one entry to each CDR3 protein, with no DNA. The table for this sample gives approximately 400,000 distinct CDR3 sequences. This clonotype was sampled from a human donor with ulcerative colitis or Crohn's disease, or a healthy co-twin of an affected twin (not recorded which). The rearrangement uses TRBV7-9 and TRBJ2-7; TCRdb outputs TRBD1, but without DNA this stays unchecked. Source material: blood. CDR3 protein: CASSDQGSREQYF.